The clone carrying this TCR beta chain showed up many times. Its antigen is unknown. One entry per CDR3 protein, called by TCRdb with MiXCR from the 5' RACE reads. Of roughly 450,000 distinct CDR3 sequences in the sample, approximately 19% were seen once. The germline gives CDR1 SGHRS, CDR2 YFSETQ. Trimming took off 2 bases at V and 2 bases at J, with 10 bases between the two ends. The CDR3 has 14 residues. The source of the sample is a study of T-cell memory formation after mild COVID-19. Study results and caveats: Confirmation was lacking for SARS-CoV-2 specificity of second-wave clones that peaked on day 37. Researchers found some responding clones in pre-infection memory, a sign that cross-reactive memory joined. The CD4+ clones that contracted clustered mainly within CM and EM, and the CD8+ clones concentrated in EMRA.

This rearrangement joins TRBV5-1 to TRBJ2-5; a possible D gene is TRBD2 (6 bases). This sequence was found in a man aged 18 to 35 who had mild COVID-19 (a few samples of this study predate the infection). Cell type and time point are not known. Sequenced: PBMCs or a T cell subset sorted from them (not recorded which). The CDR3 here is CASSFTGTQETQYF. In nucleotides, the CDR3 is TGCGCCAGCAGCTTCACCGGGACTCAAGAGACCCAGTACTTC. Combining the CDR3 with reference TRBV5-1 and TRBJ2-5 gives the whole variable domain KAGVTQTPRYLIKTRGQQVTLSCSPISGHRSVSWYQQTPGQGLQFLFEYFSETQRNKGNFPGRFSGRQFSNSRSEMNVSTLELGDSALYLCASSFTGTQETQYFGPGTRLLVL.